This TCR beta chain was retrieved from a study of metastatic and nonmetastatic thyroid tumors. TCRdb reassembled clones from the PCR reads with MiXCR. This table holds 5,500 to 7,500 clones, around 27% found once. Every patient was untreated before thyroid surgery. By share, this clone counts as medium-sized. With 4 bases removed from V and 5 bases from J, the gap between germline ends came to 6 bases. Per germline, CDR1 DFQATT and CDR2 SNEGSKA (reference sequence). This CDR3 comprises 11 residues. The material sequenced was adjacent normal tissue. The chain has TRBV20-1 and TRBJ2-1; TRBD1 might be the D (5 bases). The sequence was collected from a female donor with papillary thyroid cancer or a benign thyroid nodule (not recorded which). Some clones in this sample may be carry-over from other donors' samples. CDR3 sequence (DNA): TGCAGTGCTACAGGGCACAATGAGCAGTTCTTC. Residues: CSATGHNEQFF.